These 13 T cell receptor beta chains came from one sample sequenced in a study of blood T cells in healthy people across ages. Through a sample-barcoded 5' primer and a J-beta primer mix, a second PCR was run for roughly 6 to 12 cycles. Each CDR3 protein gets one entry after TCRdb re-called the 5' RACE reads with MiXCR. The sample has under 850,000 distinct CDR3 sequences, under 40% seen once. The material sequenced was blood. The origin of the receptors is a young man in good health.

The chain uses TRBV7-6 and TRBJ2-2, with no clear D. CDR1 and CDR2 from the germline V gene are SGHVS and FNYEAQ. Between the trimmed V and J ends, which lost 5 bases and 5 bases, there was a span of 12 bases. The CDR3 has 14 residues. The CDR3 bases are TGTGCCAGCAGCCGGTACATTGGAACCGGGGAGCTGTTTTTT. Protein: CASSRYIGTGELFF. The full variable domain, its missing parts supplied by reference TRBV7-6 and TRBJ2-2, is GAGVSQSPRYKVTKRGQDVALRCDPISGHVSLYWYRQALGQGPEFLTYFNYEAQQDKSGLPNDRFSAERPEGSISTLTIQRTEQRDSAMYRCASSRYIGTGELFFGEGSRLTVL.

Concerning this clonotype: This may come from a read error, since a much larger clone is one base off. The J gene is TRBJ1-5, the V gene TRBV20-1, with D possibly being TRBD1 (6 bases). V was clipped by 5 bases and J by 5 bases, with 13 bases between them. Looked up from germline, CDR1 is DFQATT and CDR2 is SNEGSKA (reference sequence). The CDR3 is 13 amino acids. The CDR3 region has the DNA TGCAGTGCTCTACAGGGCAGTGATCAGCCCCAGCATTTT. Its translation is CSALQGSDQPQHF.

The chain recombines TRBV9 with TRBJ2-5, with unresolved D. Germline V gene sequence: CDR1 SGDLS, CDR2 YYNGEE. Trimming removed 0 bases at V and 5 bases at J, with 11 bases between. This CDR3 spans 14 amino acids. The CDR3 DNA is TGTGCCAGCAGCGTAGGGCCCAGCTTGGAGACCCAGTACTTC. It specifies CASSVGPSLETQYF.

V and J are TRBV20-1 and TRBJ1-2; 10 bases fit TRBD1. The germline V gene encodes CDR1 DFQATT and CDR2 SNEGSKA (reference sequence). Unmatched junction bases numbered 10, after V lost 4 bases and J lost 5 bases. This CDR3 is 15 amino acids long. The CDR3 spells CSAKPTGGAGYGYTF. CDR3 nucleotide sequence: TGCAGTGCTAAGCCGACAGGGGGCGCGGGGTATGGCTACACCTTC.

This clonotype occurred a few times. The V and J genes are TRBV2 and TRBJ1-5; D perhaps matches TRBD1 (5 bases). Trimming left V 5 bases short and J 6 bases short, with 17 bases between. This CDR3 has 15 residues. Germline CDR1 is SNHLY and CDR2 is FYNNEI. The CDR3 loop reads CASSKSDRFLQPQHF. The CDR3 region has the DNA TGTGCCAGCAGTAAGTCCGACAGATTCCTTCAGCCCCAGCATTTT.

In this sample, this clonotype turned up a few times. V and J are TRBV10-3 and TRBJ2-2, with D possibly TRBD2 on 5 matching bases. V gave up 7 bases and J gave up 0 bases, with 9 bases separating them. The CDR3 is 14 amino acids. CDR1 ENHRY and CDR2 SYGVKD come from the germline V gene. This CDR3 reads CAIKLDANTGELFF. CDR3 bases: TGTGCCATCAAACTAGACGCGAACACCGGGGAGCTGTTTTTT.

There are a few counts of this clonotype. The V and J genes are TRBV20-1 and TRBJ2-5, with TRBD2 matching over 9 bases. Germline CDR1 and CDR2: DFQATT and SNEGSKA (reference sequence). The CDR3 contains 15 residues. V was pared by 1 base and J by 11 bases, with 14 bases of the junction left unmatched. The CDR3 DNA reads as TGCAGTGCTAGAGTGCCTAGCGGGGTTTCCAATGAGCAGTACTTC. This codes for CSARVPSGVSNEQYF.

This clonotype was seen only a few times. CDR3 protein: CSAVVETPGYGYTF. DNA for the CDR3: TGCAGTGCCGTTGTCGAAACTCCGGGCTATGGCTACACCTTC. The V and J genes are TRBV20-1 and TRBJ1-2; D call uncertain. The CDR3 runs to 14 residues. From germline, CDR1 is DFQATT and CDR2 SNEGSKA (reference sequence). Trimming stripped 6 bases from V and 4 bases from J, with 18 bases between.

This clonotype was seen only a few times. This sequence joins TRBV9 and TRBJ1-1; unclear D gene. V dropped 0 bases and J dropped 0 bases, with 6 bases sitting between them. Germline CDR1 is SGDLS and CDR2 is YYNGEE. The CDR3 runs 14 residues. As DNA, the CDR3 is TGTGCCAGCAGCGTAGGGAGCCTGAACACTGAAGCTTTCTTT. As protein: CASSVGSLNTEAFF.

The rearrangement links TRBV5-8 to TRBJ2-1; possibly TRBD1 or TRBD2 for D (6 bases each). With 4 bases removed from V and 15 bases from J, the gap between germline ends came to 17 bases. CDR1 and CDR2 from the germline V gene are SGHTS and YDEGEE. This CDR3 contains 12 residues. The CDR3 DNA follows: TGTGCCAGCAGCCCAGGGGACTGGGGGTGGTTCTTC. Its protein product is CASSPGDWGWFF.

This clonotype was detected only a few times. The chain joins TRBV24-1 to TRBJ1-2; maybe TRBD1 (6 bases). Trimming shortened V by 3 bases and J by 6 bases, and 7 bases separated the two germline ends. The CDR3 extends over 12 amino acids. The V gene's germline CDR1 is KGHDR and CDR2 SFDVKD. CDR3 protein: CATSDRTDGYTF. In DNA form, the CDR3 reads TGTGCCACCAGTGATAGGACAGATGGCTACACCTTC.

The chain combines TRBV7-2 with TRBJ2-1, with D possibly being TRBD1 or TRBD2 (6 bases each). Trimming shortened V by 2 bases and J by 8 bases, and 22 bases separated the two germline ends. From germline, CDR1 is SGHTA and CDR2 FQGNSA. The CDR3 has 17 residues. In nucleotides, the CDR3 is TGTGCCAGCAGCTTATCCCAACCGGGGGCCGCAGGCGATGAGCAGTTCTTC. Protein: CASSLSQPGAAGDEQFF.

The rearrangement links TRBV2 to TRBJ1-2; TRBD1 aligns across 9 bases. The CDR3 totals 14 residues. Trimming removed 7 bases from V and 8 bases from J; junction bases left unmatched: 11. CDR1 SNHLY and CDR2 FYNNEI come from the germline V gene. The CDR3 region has the DNA TGTGCCAGCACCGAGACAGGGGGGTTTGAGGGCTACACCTTC. Its protein is CASTETGGFEGYTF.